This TCR beta chain was recorded in a study of blood T cell repertoires in COVID-19 (dated by TCRdb to 2020 to 2022). For the study in its entirety: Collaborator samples came from the United States, Italy and Spain and covered acute and convalescent phases of COVID-19. The dataset comprised deeply sampled blood TCRbeta repertoires from subjects exposed to, actively infected with, or recovered from COVID-19. The prospective study material was composed of cDNA or gDNA derived from T cells, B-cell-depleted T cells, or PBMCs. Where available, HLA class I and class II types were taken from metadata supplied by the sample provider and were not determined by assay-based typing. Sample metadata almost always included a de-identified subject ID, COVID-19 status, age in years and sex. The repertoires were released in a freely available public database intended as a resource for research on the immune response to SARS-CoV-2. The samples were drawn from two sources: the first 160 participants of the ongoing ImmuneRACE study, and 1,000 to 1,500 subjects contributed by 6 global collaborators. The full study reports these points: The amount of clinical and demographic metadata varied by source and participant and was provided uncurated.

The immunoSEQ Assay, a bias-controlled multiplex PCR, was used to amplify TCRbeta CDR3 regions from genomic DNA. The published analysis was carried out like this. The number of nucleated cells in each sample was estimated by amplification of reference gene primers within the assay. Sequence reads were collapsed and filtered to measure the absolute abundance of every unique TCRbeta CDR3 rearrangement. Productive Simpson clonality was computed per sample as the square root of Simpson's diversity index over productive rearrangements. In its TCRdb copy, this immuneACCESS table keeps in-frame sequences only and misses some clones. Where compared with another copy, unresolved V genes explain less than half of these, and the others have no known cause. Clone size and the V and J calls come from that table; the DNA yielded D and trimming. This sample holds more than 250,000 clones; about 85% were observed only once. 5.5% to 6% of the sample rests with the top ten.

Of note for this clone: What antigen it recognizes has not been identified. Per-base quality was not reported, and no clone a single base away is much larger than it.

Enrolling through a virtual design, the prospective study's participants ranged in age from roughly 18 to 100 years and lived across roughly 24 United States geographic areas. In the prospective study, participants were assigned to cohorts based on the clinical history participants reported in a screening survey and a study questionnaire. For ImmuneRACE Cohort 3, a participant was defined as recovered based on two consecutive negative NP/OP PCR tests, clearance by a healthcare professional, or resolution of symptoms. Each participant in the prospective study had whole blood, serum and a nasopharyngeal or oropharyngeal swab collected by mobile phlebotomists. Prospective study participants could optionally give additional blood draws and questionnaires over an approximately 2-month period. Blood samples from the prospective study were shipped frozen or at room temperature prior to DNA extraction.

The CDR3 contains 14 residues, cysteine and phenylalanine counted. The sequence is cut down to CDR3 DNA, 42 bases in frame from base 1. The junction carries 15 bases between V and J, which are trimmed by 6 bases and 4 bases respectively. Reading the germline V gene gives CDR1 SNHLY and CDR2 FYNNEI. The sequence is built from TRBV2 and TRBJ1-1, with the D gene not clear enough to name. Material: PBMCs or T cells enriched from blood (not recorded which). The receptor was derived from a woman under 40 who had recovered from COVID-19. The DNA reads as follows: TGTGCCAGCAGGGTGGAGAGAATGGGCACTGAAGCTTTCTTT. It translates as CASRVERMGTEAFF.